The clone carrying this T cell receptor beta chain was detected many times. Every subset's genomic DNA went evenly onto several immunoSEQ plates. The protocol was immunoSEQ multiplex PCR, while the TCRdb copy is restricted to in-frame clones and leaves out a portion. The profile shows hundreds of thousands of clones, around 76% of them singletons. The CDR3 contains 16 residues. The V end lost 0 bases, the J end lost 4 bases, and 15 bases lay between the germline ends. Germline V gene lookup returns CDR1 SGHAT and CDR2 FQNNGV. This sample was taken from a study of shared clonotypes between healthy human individuals.

The material sequenced was PBMCs. This TCR derives from a woman aged 40 to 50 in good health. Some clones in this sample may be carry-over from other donors' samples. The chain couples TRBV11-2 to TRBJ1-1; D is unclear. As DNA, the CDR3 is TGTGCCAGCAGCTTAGAATTCAAGGTGGCGCGCACTGAAGCTTTCTTT. It is translated as CASSLEFKVARTEAFF.